This paragraph reports one T cell receptor (beta chain). Its target is not known. This record belongs to a study of post-analysis software for immune sequencing data. Broader study findings: Significantly lower normalized Chao1 diversity was seen in multiple sclerosis patients than in controls. Co-batched samples clustered tightly together by F measure.

The TCR beta cDNA libraries carried unique molecular identifiers. MiXCR was run by TCRdb on the PCR reads, yielding one entry per CDR3 protein. The table includes 400,000 to 500,000 distinct CDR3 sequences, roughly 38% detected once. The sample comprised blood. The clonotype comes from a girl aged 2-10 years with multiple sclerosis.

CDR3 bases: TGCAGTGCCGCCACTATATCTAGCGGGCGCTACAATGAGCAGTTCTTC. Its protein product is CSAATISSGRYNEQFF. V usage is TRBV20-1 and J usage is TRBJ2-1; 8 positions agree with TRBD2. The CDR3 extends over 16 amino acids. V gave up 6 bases and J gave up 3 bases; unmatched junction bases: 13. Germline lookup yields CDR1 DFQATT and CDR2 SNEGSKA (reference sequence).